Listed below are T cell receptor beta chains from one sample, sequenced in a study of CD8 T cells in ankylosing spondylitis. TCRdb fed the 5' RACE reads into MiXCR, producing one record per CDR3 protein. The sample has under 15,000 distinct CDR3 sequences, under 3.5% seen once; the top ten hold less than 9%. Sequencing was carried out using blood, either unsorted or a sorted T cell fraction (not recorded which). These receptors originate from a male donor with ankylosing spondylitis or in good health (not recorded which). Both conserved end residues are part of each CDR3. A D gene is named only where the DNA matches it firmly. The listing skips clone size in some rows; elsewhere it reads once, few, many or a size class.

v_gene: TRBV9; d_gene: NA; j_gene: TRBJ2-5; abundance: medium-sized; CDR3nt: TGTGCCAGCAGTGACGGGTCCCAAGAGACCCAGTACTTC; CDR3aa: CASSDGSQETQYF
v_gene: TRBV4-2; d_gene: TRBD2; j_gene: TRBJ2-1; abundance: many; CDR3nt: TGTGCCAGCAGCCAAGAGCCCCGGCTAGCGGGGGGGGGCGATGAGCAGTTCTTC; CDR3aa: CASSQEPRLAGGGDEQFF
v_gene: TRBV9; d_gene: NA; j_gene: TRBJ2-1; abundance: many; CDR3nt: TGTGCCAGCAGCGTAGCTGGCGAGTCCTACAATGAGCAGTTCTTC; CDR3aa: CASSVAGESYNEQFF
v_gene: TRBV9; d_gene: TRBD2; j_gene: TRBJ2-1; abundance: many; CDR3nt: TGTGCCAGCAGCGGTCCGGGACTAGCGGGAGGGTACAATGAGCAGTTCTTC; CDR3aa: CASSGPGLAGGYNEQFF
v_gene: TRBV9; d_gene: NA; j_gene: TRBJ2-3; abundance: NA; CDR3nt: TGTGCCAGCAGCGCTAGAGTAGAGGGGGGAGGGGGGCGCAGAGATACGCAGAATTTT; CDR3aa: CASSARVEGGGGRRDTQNF
v_gene: TRBV9; d_gene: NA; j_gene: TRBJ2-3; abundance: medium-sized; CDR3nt: TGTGCCAGCAGCGTAGTGGCGGACCGCACAGATACGCAGTATTTT; CDR3aa: CASSVVADRTDTQYF
v_gene: TRBV9; d_gene: NA; j_gene: TRBJ2-3; abundance: many; CDR3nt: TGTGCCAGCAGCGCGAGCGGGCTCCAGGCAGATACGCAGTATTTT; CDR3aa: CASSASGLQADTQYF
v_gene: TRBV9; d_gene: TRBD1; j_gene: TRBJ2-2; abundance: many; CDR3nt: TGTGCCAGCAGCGTACAGGGGGCCGGTACCGGGGAGCTGTTTTTT; CDR3aa: CASSVQGAGTGELFF
v_gene: TRBV9; d_gene: TRBD1; j_gene: TRBJ1-1; abundance: many; CDR3nt: TGTGCCAGCAGCTCGGACAGGGGGGATGTTGAAGCTTTCTTT; CDR3aa: CASSSDRGDVEAFF
v_gene: TRBV9; d_gene: TRBD2; j_gene: TRBJ2-3; abundance: many; CDR3nt: TGTGCCAGCAGCGATTCTAGCGGGGGGGGTGCAGATACGCAGTATTTT; CDR3aa: CASSDSSGGGADTQYF
v_gene: TRBV9; d_gene: TRBD2; j_gene: TRBJ2-3; abundance: many; CDR3nt: TGTGCCAGCAGCGTGGTAGCGGGGAGCACAGATACGCAGTATTTT; CDR3aa: CASSVVAGSTDTQYF
v_gene: TRBV9; d_gene: NA; j_gene: TRBJ1-3; abundance: many; CDR3nt: TGTGCCAGCAGCACCGGGGTGGGAAACACCATATATTTT; CDR3aa: CASSTGVGNTIYF
v_gene: TRBV9; d_gene: NA; j_gene: TRBJ1-5; abundance: many; CDR3nt: TGTGCCAGCAGCGTAGATCCGGTGGGTAAGCCCCAGCATTTT; CDR3aa: CASSVDPVGKPQHF
v_gene: TRBV9; d_gene: NA; j_gene: TRBJ1-3; abundance: many; CDR3nt: TGTGCCAGCAGCGCCGGGATCGCCGGTGGAAACACCATATATTTT; CDR3aa: CASSAGIAGGNTIYF
v_gene: TRBV9; d_gene: NA; j_gene: TRBJ2-5; abundance: many; CDR3nt: TGTGCCAGCAGCGTAGAGGGGGGTCAGTACCAAGAGACCCAGTACTTC; CDR3aa: CASSVEGGQYQETQYF
v_gene: TRBV9; d_gene: TRBD1; j_gene: TRBJ1-2; abundance: medium-sized; CDR3nt: TGTGCCAGCAGCGTAGCCGCGCAGGGGGCGCCCTCTGGCTACACCTTC; CDR3aa: CASSVAAQGAPSGYTF
v_gene: TRBV9; d_gene: NA; j_gene: TRBJ2-7; abundance: many; CDR3nt: TGTGCCAGCAGCCCTGGACTGAGGAGCTCCTACGAGCAGTACTTC; CDR3aa: CASSPGLRSSYEQYF
v_gene: TRBV9; d_gene: TRBD2; j_gene: TRBJ2-1; abundance: many; CDR3nt: TGTGCCAGCAGCGGACTAGCGGGGGGTAATGAGCAGTTCTTC; CDR3aa: CASSGLAGGNEQFF
v_gene: TRBV9; d_gene: NA; j_gene: TRBJ2-5; abundance: medium-sized; CDR3nt: TGTGCCAGCAGCAGAGGGGGGCTAGCCCAAGAGACCCAGTACTTC; CDR3aa: CASSRGGLAQETQYF
v_gene: TRBV9; d_gene: NA; j_gene: TRBJ2-5; abundance: medium-sized; CDR3nt: TGTGCCAGCAGCGTAGTTGATGGAAAGACCCAGTACTTC; CDR3aa: CASSVVDGKTQYF
v_gene: TRBV9; d_gene: TRBD2; j_gene: TRBJ2-5; abundance: many; CDR3nt: TGTGCCAGCAGCGTAGATAGCGGGGGCGAAGAGACCCAGTACTTC; CDR3aa: CASSVDSGGEETQYF
v_gene: TRBV9; d_gene: TRBD1; j_gene: TRBJ2-7; abundance: many; CDR3nt: TGTGCCAGCAGCGTCACAGGGGCCGGGACCTACGAGCAGTACTTC; CDR3aa: CASSVTGAGTYEQYF
v_gene: TRBV9; d_gene: NA; j_gene: TRBJ2-1; abundance: many; CDR3nt: TGTGCCAGCAGCGACCCTCGACAGGGAGGGTACAATGAGCAGTTCTTC; CDR3aa: CASSDPRQGGYNEQFF
v_gene: TRBV9; d_gene: NA; j_gene: TRBJ2-1; abundance: many; CDR3nt: TGTGCCAGCAGCGTAAATTCAGGGGATGAGCAGTTCTTC; CDR3aa: CASSVNSGDEQFF
v_gene: TRBV12-2; d_gene: NA; j_gene: TRBJ1-4; abundance: few; CDR3nt: TGTGCAAGTCGCCCCCCTTTGGGGGGGAAAGAAAAACTGTTTTTT; CDR3aa: CASRPPLGGKEKLFF
v_gene: TRBV9; d_gene: NA; j_gene: TRBJ2-1; abundance: many; CDR3nt: TGTGCCAGCAGCGTAGGGACCGAGGCCCTTTATGAGCAGTTCTTC; CDR3aa: CASSVGTEALYEQFF
v_gene: TRBV9; d_gene: NA; j_gene: TRBJ1-1; abundance: many; CDR3nt: TGTGCCAGCAGCGTAGATTGGAACACTGAAGCTTTCTTT; CDR3aa: CASSVDWNTEAFF
v_gene: TRBV9; d_gene: TRBD1; j_gene: TRBJ1-1; abundance: few; CDR3nt: TGTGCCAGCAGCGAGGTAGGGGGCTGGGGCTTGGATGAAGCTTTCTTT; CDR3aa: CASSEVGGWGLDEAFF
v_gene: TRBV9; d_gene: TRBD2; j_gene: TRBJ2-1; abundance: many; CDR3nt: TGTGCCAGCAGCGTAGGGGGACTAGCGTACTACAATGAGCAGTTCTTC; CDR3aa: CASSVGGLAYYNEQFF
v_gene: TRBV9; d_gene: NA; j_gene: TRBJ2-6; abundance: medium-sized; CDR3nt: TGTGCCAGCAGCTCGAGCGGTAGTGGGTCTGGGGCCAACGTCCTGACTTTC; CDR3aa: CASSSSGSGSGANVLTF
v_gene: TRBV9; d_gene: NA; j_gene: TRBJ2-2; abundance: many; CDR3nt: TGTGCCAGCAGCGGGGAACAGGGTTCGTCCGGGGAGCTGTTTTTT; CDR3aa: CASSGEQGSSGELFF
v_gene: TRBV9; d_gene: NA; j_gene: TRBJ2-1; abundance: medium-sized; CDR3nt: TGTGCCAGCAGCGGGGACCCGACTAGAGAGCAGTTCTTC; CDR3aa: CASSGDPTREQFF
v_gene: TRBV9; d_gene: NA; j_gene: TRBJ2-5; abundance: NA; CDR3nt: TGTGCCAGCAGCGCGGACGGGGATAGGGAGACCCAGTACTTC; CDR3aa: CASSADGDRETQYF
v_gene: TRBV9; d_gene: TRBD2; j_gene: TRBJ2-2; abundance: many; CDR3nt: TGTGCCAGCAGCGGAAGACTAGCCGCCGGAACCGGGGAGCTGTTTTTT; CDR3aa: CASSGRLAAGTGELFF
v_gene: TRBV3-1; d_gene: TRBD2; j_gene: TRBJ2-2; abundance: many; CDR3nt: TGTGCCAGCAGCCAAAGGGTGGCGGGGGGCAGGGCCGGAACCGGGGAGCTGTTTTTT; CDR3aa: CASSQRVAGGRAGTGELFF
v_gene: TRBV9; d_gene: NA; j_gene: TRBJ1-1; abundance: many; CDR3nt: TGTGCCAGCAGCGTTTTTGGGGACACTGAAGCTTTCTTT; CDR3aa: CASSVFGDTEAFF
v_gene: TRBV9; d_gene: NA; j_gene: TRBJ2-3; abundance: many; CDR3nt: TGTGCCAGCAGCGTAGACGGGGCAACCCAGAGGACAGATACGCAGTATTTT; CDR3aa: CASSVDGATQRTDTQYF
v_gene: TRBV9; d_gene: TRBD1; j_gene: TRBJ2-1; abundance: many; CDR3nt: TGTGCCAGCAGCGAACAGGGGACGAGGGCCAATGAGCAGTTCTTC; CDR3aa: CASSEQGTRANEQFF
v_gene: TRBV9; d_gene: NA; j_gene: TRBJ1-1; abundance: few; CDR3nt: TGTGCCAGCAGCGTAGCTCCAGGGTATGCTGAAGCTTTCTTT; CDR3aa: CASSVAPGYAEAFF
v_gene: TRBV9; d_gene: NA; j_gene: TRBJ1-1; abundance: many; CDR3nt: TGTGCCAGCAGCGTAGAACAGAACACTGAAGCTTTCTTT; CDR3aa: CASSVEQNTEAFF
v_gene: TRBV9; d_gene: TRBD2; j_gene: TRBJ2-2; abundance: many; CDR3nt: TGTGCCAGCAGCGTAGGTCCTAGCGGGGGAAGCGGGGAGCTGTTTTTT; CDR3aa: CASSVGPSGGSGELFF
v_gene: TRBV9; d_gene: NA; j_gene: TRBJ1-4; abundance: many; CDR3nt: TGTGCCAGCAGCTTGGACAGTGAGGGGGAAAAACTGTTTTTT; CDR3aa: CASSLDSEGEKLFF
v_gene: TRBV9; d_gene: TRBD2; j_gene: TRBJ2-5; abundance: many; CDR3nt: TGTGCCAGCAGCGTAGGGCTAGCGGGGGCGGGAGAGACCCAGTACTTC; CDR3aa: CASSVGLAGAGETQYF
v_gene: TRBV9; d_gene: NA; j_gene: TRBJ2-4; abundance: many; CDR3nt: TGTGCCAGCAGCGTGTCGGGGACGGCCAAAAACATTCAGTACTTC; CDR3aa: CASSVSGTAKNIQYF
v_gene: TRBV9; d_gene: TRBD2; j_gene: TRBJ2-7; abundance: many; CDR3nt: TGTGCCAGCGGGGAGCGGGAGGTTCCCAGGGACGAGCAGTACTTC; CDR3aa: CASGEREVPRDEQYF
v_gene: TRBV9; d_gene: NA; j_gene: TRBJ2-5; abundance: many; CDR3nt: TGTGCCAGCAGCGGTTGGGAAGAGACCCAGTACTTC; CDR3aa: CASSGWEETQYF
v_gene: TRBV9; d_gene: TRBD2; j_gene: TRBJ2-3; abundance: many; CDR3nt: TGTGCCAGCAGCGGGGCTAGCGGGAGTCAAGATACGCAGTATTTT; CDR3aa: CASSGASGSQDTQYF
v_gene: TRBV9; d_gene: NA; j_gene: TRBJ1-2; abundance: many; CDR3nt: TGTGCCAGCAGCGTAGGATCAACAGGGTACTATGGCTACACCTTC; CDR3aa: CASSVGSTGYYGYTF
v_gene: TRBV9; d_gene: NA; j_gene: TRBJ2-5; abundance: medium-sized; CDR3nt: TGTGCCAGCAGCGTAGAGGGGTTAAGGGAGACCCAGTACTTC; CDR3aa: CASSVEGLRETQYF
v_gene: TRBV9; d_gene: NA; j_gene: TRBJ2-4; abundance: many; CDR3nt: TGTGCCAGCAGCGTAGGTTTAGCCAAAAACATTCAGTACTTC; CDR3aa: CASSVGLAKNIQYF
v_gene: TRBV9; d_gene: TRBD1; j_gene: TRBJ2-1; abundance: NA; CDR3nt: TGTGCCAGCACCGCCGGACAGGGGACCCCCAATGAGCAGTTCTTC; CDR3aa: CASTAGQGTPNEQFF
v_gene: TRBV9; d_gene: NA; j_gene: TRBJ1-3; abundance: many; CDR3nt: TGTGCCAGCAGCCCGGGGGACTCTGGAAACACCATATATTTT; CDR3aa: CASSPGDSGNTIYF
v_gene: TRBV9; d_gene: NA; j_gene: TRBJ2-3; abundance: many; CDR3nt: TGTGCCAGCAGCGTAGGGGTTCTAACTCACACAGATACGCAGTATTTT; CDR3aa: CASSVGVLTHTDTQYF
v_gene: TRBV9; d_gene: TRBD2; j_gene: TRBJ2-5; abundance: many; CDR3nt: TGTGCCAGCAGCGTAGGTGGGAGCGGGGGGGTGGAGACCCAGTACTTC; CDR3aa: CASSVGGSGGVETQYF